This TCR beta chain originates from a study of CD8 T cells in ankylosing spondylitis. Study-wide results and caveats: What appeared characteristic of ankylosing spondylitis blood was a TCR beta motif of eight highly homologous variants. The authors reported significant enrichment of disease-linked clones in matched ankylosing spondylitis synovial fluid. Disease-associated clones were CD8+ and fairly uncommon in peripheral blood.

This clonotype was counted a few times. Antigen specificity is unknown. TCRdb used MiXCR to reprocess the 5' RACE reads, holding one entry per CDR3 protein. This sample has around 140,000 distinct CDR3 sequences; more than 15% occur once, and the top ten carry about 30%. CDR1 and CDR2 from the germline V gene are SEHNR and FQNEAQ (reference sequence). V was cut by 5 bases and J by 2 bases, with 16 bases left in between. CDR3 length: 15 amino acids. Sequenced material: blood, either unsorted or a sorted T cell fraction (not recorded which). The source is a male donor with ankylosing spondylitis. V is TRBV7-9 and J is TRBJ2-7; no clear D. The CDR3 reads CASSDRPTYTYEQYF. Written as DNA, the CDR3 is TGTGCCAGCAGCGACCGGCCCACTTACACCTACGAGCAGTACTTC.